This TCR beta chain was profiled in a study of T cells in Graves' hyperthyroidism and ophthalmopathy. Background on the study: Prior to any treatment, at the point of initial diagnosis, peripheral blood was collected.

The study defined stable Graves' hyperthyroidism as no ophthalmopathy progression within 18 months. Newly diagnosed patients aged 18 to 65 had hyperthyroidism of under 2 months' duration. Those patients with uncontrolled infection, other autoimmune disease, pregnancy or lactation were excluded. The CDR3 is 13 amino acids. After removal of 1 base from V and 12 bases from J, the junction contained 6 bases not matched to a gene. The germline V gene has CDR1 SGHTA and CDR2 FQGNSA. Template material for amplifying TCR beta CDR3 regions consisted of RNA transcripts. HTBI primers drove first-round RT-PCR of the TCR CDR3. MiXCR, applied by TCRdb to the multiplex PCR reads, yields one record per CDR3 protein. The table shows hundreds of thousands of distinct CDR3 sequences, with roughly 13% occurring only once. This clonotype was seen only a few times.

Sequencing was carried out using blood. This TCR was sampled from a woman in her 30s with Graves' hyperthyroidism. The chain recombines TRBV7-2 with TRBJ2-1, with 7 bases fitting TRBD2. The CDR3 DNA sequence: TGTGCCAGCAGCTTAGTGGGAGGGGTGGTGCAGTTCTTC. This translates into CASSLVGGVVQFF.